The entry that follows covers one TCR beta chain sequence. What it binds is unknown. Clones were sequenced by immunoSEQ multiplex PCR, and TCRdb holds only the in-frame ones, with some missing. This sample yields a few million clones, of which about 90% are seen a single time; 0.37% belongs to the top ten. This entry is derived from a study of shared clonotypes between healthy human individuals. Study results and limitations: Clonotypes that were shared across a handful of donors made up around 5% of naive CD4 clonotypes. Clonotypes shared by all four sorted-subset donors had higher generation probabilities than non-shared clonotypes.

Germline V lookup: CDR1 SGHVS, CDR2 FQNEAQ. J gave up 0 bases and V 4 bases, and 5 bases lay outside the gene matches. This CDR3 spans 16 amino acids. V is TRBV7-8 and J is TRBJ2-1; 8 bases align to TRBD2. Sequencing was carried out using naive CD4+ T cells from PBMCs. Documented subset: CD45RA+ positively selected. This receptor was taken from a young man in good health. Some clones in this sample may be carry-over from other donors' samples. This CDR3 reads CASSWTGTSSYNEQFF. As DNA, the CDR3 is TGTGCCAGCAGCTGGACCGGGACTAGCTCCTACAATGAGCAGTTCTTC.